This T cell receptor (beta chain) was documented in a study of blood T cells in healthy people across ages. Study-wide results and limits: Donors of long life had a larger count of naive CD4+ cells and greater diversity than aged donors.

This CDR3 has 11 residues. Looked up from germline, CDR1 is SQVTM and CDR2 is ANQGSEA. The V end was cut by 7 bases, the J end by 4 bases, with 7 bases between. This clonotype was found a few times. No antigen is known for it. The authors ran a second PCR of 7 to 11 cycles using a sample-barcoded 5' primer and a J-beta primer mix. TCRdb called the 5' RACE reads again in MiXCR, with one record for every CDR3 protein. The table shows 500,000 to 550,000 distinct CDR3 sequences, with around 24% occurring only once. This sample was shared with a second study, whose subject was T cells of mothers and their children. From that study: Mother-child pairs who were related displayed a slightly higher overlap than unrelated pairs, a difference that was non-significant.

The clonotype was recovered from a boy between 10 and 17 years old in good health. The sample was blood. The chain couples TRBV29-1 to TRBJ2-2; unclear D gene. This CDR3 is CSAQSTGELFF. The CDR3 DNA sequence: TGCAGCGCACAGAGCACCGGGGAGCTGTTTTTT.